This TCR beta chain was found in a study of T cells in localized non-small cell lung cancer. Measured with immunoSEQ multiplex PCR; TCRdb has only the in-frame clones, and not every one. The sample carries about 91,000 clones, over 80% recorded once. The CDR3 consists of 17 residues. Per germline, CDR1 MNHNS and CDR2 SASEGT. V shed 2 bases and J 4 bases; nucleotides not matched to a gene: 7. This sample comprised peripheral blood, obtained before any cancer treatment. The chain uses TRBV6-1 and TRBJ2-6; TRBD1 matches 8 bases. The sequence came from a man between 35 and 75 years old with stage I squamous cell lung carcinoma. CDR3 coding DNA: TGTGCCAGCAGTGAACGGGACAGGACTTTGGGGGCCAACGTCCTGACTTTC. It codes for CASSERDRTLGANVLTF.